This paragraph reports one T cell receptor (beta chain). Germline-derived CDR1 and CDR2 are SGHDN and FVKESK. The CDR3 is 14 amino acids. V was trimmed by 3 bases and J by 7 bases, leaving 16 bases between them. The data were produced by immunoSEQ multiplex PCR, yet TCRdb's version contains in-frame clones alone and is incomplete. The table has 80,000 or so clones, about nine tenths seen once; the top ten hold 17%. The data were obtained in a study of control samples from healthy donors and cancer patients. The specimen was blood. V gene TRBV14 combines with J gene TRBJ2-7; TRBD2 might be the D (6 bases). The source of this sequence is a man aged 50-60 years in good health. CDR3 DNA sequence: TGTGCCAGCAGCCAGGGGGACTCCCGTAGGGAGCAGTACTTC. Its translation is CASSQGDSRREQYF. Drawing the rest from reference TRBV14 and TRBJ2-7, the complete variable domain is EAGVTQFPSHSVIEKGQTVTLRCDPISGHDNLYWYRRVMGKEIKFLLHFVKESKQDESGMPNNRFLAERTGGTYSTLKVQPAELEDSGVYFCASSQGDSRREQYFGPGTRLTVT.